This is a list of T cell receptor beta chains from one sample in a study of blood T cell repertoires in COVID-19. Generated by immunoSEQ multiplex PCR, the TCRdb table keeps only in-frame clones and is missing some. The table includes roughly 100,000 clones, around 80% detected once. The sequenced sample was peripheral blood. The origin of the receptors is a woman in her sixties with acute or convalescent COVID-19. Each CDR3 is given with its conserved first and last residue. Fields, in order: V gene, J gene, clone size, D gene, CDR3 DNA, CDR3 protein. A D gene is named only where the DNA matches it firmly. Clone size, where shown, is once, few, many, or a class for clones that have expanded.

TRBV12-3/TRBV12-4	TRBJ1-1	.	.	TGTGCCAGCCAATCGGGTATCGCTGAAGCTTTCTTT	CASQSGIAEAFF
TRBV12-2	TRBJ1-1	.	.	TGTGCAAGTCGCTTAGTTCACCTGGACCCCATTAGTTTTCGGACAGGGTTGAACACTGAAGCTTTCTTT	CASRLVHLDPISFRTGLNTEAFF
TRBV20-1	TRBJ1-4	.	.	TGCAGTGCTAGTGCTGGGGGCAATGAAAAACTGTTTTTT	CSASAGGNEKLFF
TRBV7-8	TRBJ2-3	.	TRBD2	TGTGCCAGCAGCTTGGGGGGTGGGACTAGTGGCACAGATACGCAGTATTTT	CASSLGGGTSGTDTQYF
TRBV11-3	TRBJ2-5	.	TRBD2	TGTGCCAGCAGCCAAGGGACTAGCGATCAAGAGACCCAGTACTTC	CASSQGTSDQETQYF
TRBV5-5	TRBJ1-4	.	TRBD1	TGTGCCAGCAGCCCGGGACAGGGTTTGACTAATGAAAAACTGTTTTTT	CASSPGQGLTNEKLFF
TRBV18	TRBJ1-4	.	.	TGTGCCAGCTCACATAACGGTTCGGGTGAAAAACTGTTTTTT	CASSHNGSGEKLFF
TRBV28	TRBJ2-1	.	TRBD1	TGTGCCAGCAGTACACAGGGGTTTGAGCAGTTCTTC	CASSTQGFEQFF
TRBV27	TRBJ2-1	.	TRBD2	TGTGCCAGCAGTTTCGGGACTAGCCACAATGAGCAGTTCTTC	CASSFGTSHNEQFF
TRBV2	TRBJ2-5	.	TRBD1	TGTGCCAGCACCCGGGACAGGCAAGAGACCCAGTACTTC	CASTRDRQETQYF
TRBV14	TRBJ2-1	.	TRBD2	TGTGCCAGCAGCCGGGGGCTAGCGGGACCCAATGAGCAGTTCTTC	CASSRGLAGPNEQFF
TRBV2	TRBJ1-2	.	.	TGTGCCAGCACCGAATGGGTGGGGGACATTAACTATGGCTACACCTTC	CASTEWVGDINYGYTF
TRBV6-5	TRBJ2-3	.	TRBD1	TGTGCCGGGACAGGGGACCACAGAGATACGCAGTATTTT	CAGTGDHRDTQYF
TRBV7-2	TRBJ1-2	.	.	TGTGCCAGCAGCTTAGCGAGTCAGGCTAACTATGGCTACACCTTC	CASSLASQANYGYTF
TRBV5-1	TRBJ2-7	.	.	TGCGCCAGCAGCTTGAGCGGCTACGAGCAGTACTTC	CASSLSGYEQYF
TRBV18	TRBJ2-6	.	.	TGTGCCAGCTCACCCAGCTCTGGGGCCAACGTCCTGACTTTC	CASSPSSGANVLTF
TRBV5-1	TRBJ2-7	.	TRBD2	TGCGCCAGCAGCTTGTCTAGCGGGAGTGGCGAGCAGTACTTC	CASSLSSGSGEQYF
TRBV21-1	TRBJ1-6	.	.	TGTGCCCAGGGAAGGGAGGAGGGGAATTCACCCCTCCACTTT	CAQGREEGNSPLHF
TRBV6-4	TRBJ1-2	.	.	TGTGCCAGCAGTGAGCAGGGCCAAGGCGGTGGCTACACCTTC	CASSEQGQGGGYTF
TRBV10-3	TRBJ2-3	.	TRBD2	TGTGCCGCGGGACTAGCGGGGGGGGAGGATACGCAGTATTTT	CAAGLAGGEDTQYF
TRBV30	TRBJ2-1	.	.	TGTGCCTGGAGTGTACTACGGGGCAATGAGCAGTTCTTC	CAWSVLRGNEQFF
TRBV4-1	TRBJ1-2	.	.	TGCGCCAGCAGCCCTATCGACAGCCACTATGGCTACACCTTC	CASSPIDSHYGYTF
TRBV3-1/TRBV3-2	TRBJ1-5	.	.	TGTGCCAGCAGCCAAGCAGGGGTAAGTCAGCCCCAGCATTTT	CASSQAGVSQPQHF
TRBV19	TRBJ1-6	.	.	TGTGCCAGCCTCGACTCATCAAGGTCATATTCACCCCTCCACTTT	CASLDSSRSYSPLHF
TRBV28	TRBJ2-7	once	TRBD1	TGTGCCAGCAGTATCTCCGGGACAGGGACCTACGAGCAGTACTTC	CASSISGTGTYEQYF
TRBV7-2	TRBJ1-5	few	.	TGTGCCAGCAGCTTAGCTGCCAGGGCAGGACAGCCCCAGCATTTT	CASSLAARAGQPQHF
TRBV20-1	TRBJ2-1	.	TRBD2	TGCAGTGCTCCGAAGAGCGGGGTCATGTTCTTC	CSAPKSGVMFF
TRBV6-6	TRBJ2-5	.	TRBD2	TGTGCCAGCAGTTACGGGTTAGCGGGGCAACAAGAGACCCAGTACTTC	CASSYGLAGQQETQYF
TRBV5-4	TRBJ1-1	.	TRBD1	TGTGCCAGCAGCTTGGGGACAGGGCGGAACACTGAAGCTTTCTTT	CASSLGTGRNTEAFF
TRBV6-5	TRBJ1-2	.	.	TGTGCCAGCAGTTACTCATCAGTGAACTATGGCTACACCTTC	CASSYSSVNYGYTF
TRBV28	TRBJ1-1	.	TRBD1	TGTGCCAGCAGTTCGACAGGGGGAGGAATGGCTTTCTTT	CASSSTGGGMAFF
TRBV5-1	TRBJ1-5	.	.	TGCGCCAGCAGCTTGTCCAGTATGGATCAGCCCCAGCATTTT	CASSLSSMDQPQHF
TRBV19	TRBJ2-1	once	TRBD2	TGTGCCAGTAGTATAGGTACTAGCGGGAGCATTGAGCAGTTCTTC	CASSIGTSGSIEQFF
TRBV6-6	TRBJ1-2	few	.	TGTGCCAGCATCCGACAGGTTGCTAACTATGGCTACACCTTC	CASIRQVANYGYTF
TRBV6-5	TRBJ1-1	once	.	TGTGCCAGCATATCGACAGGTTCGTTAACTGAAGCTTTCTTT	CASISTGSLTEAFF